The rows below give T cell receptor beta chains drawn from one sample of a study of blood T cell repertoires in COVID-19. Profiling relied on immunoSEQ multiplex PCR, and the TCRdb table lists in-frame clones only, not all of them. The sample has roughly 160,000 clones, under 90% seen once. The material sequenced was PBMCs or T cells enriched from blood (not recorded which). These receptors were collected from a man aged 55 to 70 who had recovered from COVID-19. The CDR3 runs from the conserved cysteine through the conserved F or W. Each record gives: V gene, CDR3 protein.

>TRBV12-3/TRBV12-4
CASGRGETQYF
>TRBV19
CASSIRIGELFF
>TRBV30
CAYYRTGGNIQYF
>TRBV20-1
CSASLSIQGSYGYTF
>TRBV29-1
CSVENWRQGSYEQYF
>TRBV29-1
CSVEGPGGRGYNEQFF
>TRBV15
CATSRGDRVKYGYTF
>TRBV10-3
CAISDVGDKNIQYF
>TRBV2
CASSVKAPGELFF
>TRBV5-1
CASSFEAGADTQYF
>TRBV19
CASSDDRYSNQPQHF
>TRBV6-6
CASSPSQGRLPFEQYF
>TRBV25-1
CASSVLGHLKETQYF
>TRBV5-1
CASSPALGPHTDTQYF
>TRBV7-8
CASSFRDRARVNTEAFF
>TRBV29-1
CSVEEGPGSYGYTF
>TRBV11-2
CASSLGRNSPLHF
>TRBV2
CASSDPTGGETQYF
>TRBV7-6
CASSPSRDAYEQYF
>TRBV10-3
CAISERTGDNQPQHF
>TRBV6-5
CASSSRPGQAYEQYF
>TRBV5-1
CASSPSGNSNQPQHF
>TRBV7-6
CASSFGLAGGGGGNEQFF
>TRBV30
CAWSARLFSNQPQHF
>TRBV9
CASSAGLTYEQYF
>TRBV6-5
CASRGGQGGEKLFF
>TRBV28
CASSSGQGSNEKLFF
>TRBV25-1
CASSEGQNSGNTIYF
>TRBV15
CATSRDEVAQYQETQYF
>TRBV27
CASKTGGPNSPLHF
>TRBV5-1
CASSASFRDRVSTGELFF
>TRBV7-9
CASRGTGNNEQFF
>TRBV12-3/TRBV12-4
CASSLIPSEQFF
>TRBV9
CASTQITGELFF
>TRBV4-1
CASSQEISRGNQPQHF
>TRBV5-6
CASSLAGSDTQYF
>TRBV19
CASSMWRGGFTDTQYF